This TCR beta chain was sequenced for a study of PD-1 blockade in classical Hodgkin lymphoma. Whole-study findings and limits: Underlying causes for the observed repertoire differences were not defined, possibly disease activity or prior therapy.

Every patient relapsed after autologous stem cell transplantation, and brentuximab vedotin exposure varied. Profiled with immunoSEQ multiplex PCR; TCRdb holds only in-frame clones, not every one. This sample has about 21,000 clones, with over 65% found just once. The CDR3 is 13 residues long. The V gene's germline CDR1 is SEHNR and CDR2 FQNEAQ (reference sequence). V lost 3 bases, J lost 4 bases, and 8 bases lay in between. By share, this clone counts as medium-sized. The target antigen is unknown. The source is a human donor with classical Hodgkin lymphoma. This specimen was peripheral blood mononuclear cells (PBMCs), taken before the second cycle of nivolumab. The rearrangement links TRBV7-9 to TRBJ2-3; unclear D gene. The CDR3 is CASSFPGADTQYF. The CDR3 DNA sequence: TGTGCCAGCAGCTTCCCTGGCGCAGATACGCAGTATTTT. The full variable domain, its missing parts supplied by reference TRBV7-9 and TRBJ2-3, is DTGVSQNPRHKITKRGQNVTFRCDPISEHNRLYWYRQTLGQGPEFLTYFQNEAQLEKSRLLSDRFSAERPKGSFSTLEIQRTEQGDSAMYLCASSFPGADTQYFGPGTRLTVL.